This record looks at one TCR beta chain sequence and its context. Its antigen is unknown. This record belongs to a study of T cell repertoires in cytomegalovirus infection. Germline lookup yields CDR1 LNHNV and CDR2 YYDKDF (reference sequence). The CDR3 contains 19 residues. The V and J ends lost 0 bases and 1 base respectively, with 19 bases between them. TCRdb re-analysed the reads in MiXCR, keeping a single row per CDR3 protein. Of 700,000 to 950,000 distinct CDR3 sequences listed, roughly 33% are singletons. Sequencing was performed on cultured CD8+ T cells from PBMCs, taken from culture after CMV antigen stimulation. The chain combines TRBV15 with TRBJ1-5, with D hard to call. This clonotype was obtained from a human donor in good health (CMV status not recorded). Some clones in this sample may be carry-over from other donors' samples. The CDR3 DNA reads TGTGCCACCAGCAGAGATTTAGGGATGCCTTGGGAGAGCAATCAGCCCCAGCATTTT. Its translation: CATSRDLGMPWESNQPQHF. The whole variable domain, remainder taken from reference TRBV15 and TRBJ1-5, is DAMVIQNPRYQVTQFGKPVTLSCSQTLNHNVMYWYQQKSSQAPKLLFHYYDKDFNNEADTPDNFQSRRPNTSFCFLDIRSPGLGDTAMYLCATSRDLGMPWESNQPQHFGDGTRLSIL.